The 19 T cell receptor beta chains below come from one sample, sequenced in a study of response to subunit inactivated influenza vaccine. TCRdb fed the RT-PCR reads into MiXCR, producing one record per CDR3 protein. The sample consists of some 300,000 distinct CDR3 sequences, around 20% of them appearing once. Sequenced here: PBMCs from blood, sampled about 20 months after vaccination. Source of these receptors: a man between 50 and 69 years old who received an inactivated influenza vaccine.

This clonotype has more than one count but fewer than ten. The gene calls are TRBV18 and TRBJ1-1, with D perhaps matching TRBD1 (5 bases). From germline, CDR1 is KGHSH and CDR2 LQKENI. The ends were cut back, 6 bases at V and 3 bases at J, with 14 bases in the middle. The CDR3 is 14 residues long. CDR3: CASSPQGGDTEAFF. As DNA, the CDR3 is TGTGCCAGCTCCCCGCAGGGCGGGGACACTGAAGCTTTCTTT.

This clonotype was seen a handful of times. The V gene is TRBV7-2, the J gene TRBJ1-5, with D hard to call. CDR3 size: 12 residues. V lost 6 bases to trimming and J lost 7 bases, with 10 bases between them. The V gene's germline CDR1 is SGHTA and CDR2 FQGNSA. The CDR3 sequence is CASRLGEQPQHF. The CDR3 nucleotides read TGTGCCAGCAGGTTGGGAGAACAGCCCCAGCATTTT.

This rearrangement joins TRBV15 to TRBJ1-2; possibly TRBD1 for D (6 bases). CDR3 length: 17 residues. CDR1 is LNHNV, CDR2 YYDKDF, per germline (reference sequence). V gave up 5 bases and J gave up 0 bases, with 19 bases separating them. The CDR3 bases are TGTGCCACCAGCGGTTCCATGGCAGGGGTAACTAACTATGGCTACACCTTC. Protein sequence: CATSGSMAGVTNYGYTF.

This clonotype turned up a few times. The chain carries TRBV5-1 and TRBJ1-5, with a weak D call TRBD1 (5 bases). Germline V gene sequence: CDR1 SGHRS, CDR2 YFSETQ. This CDR3 has 13 residues. V shed 4 bases and J shed 6 bases, with 11 bases lying between them. In DNA form, the CDR3 reads TGCGCCAGCAGCGCCCAGGGATTTCAGCCCCAGCATTTT. Translated: CASSAQGFQPQHF.

This clonotype was counted a few times. The V call is TRBV4-3, the J call TRBJ1-2, with TRBD1 matching 8 bases. Per the germline V gene, CDR1 is LGHNA and CDR2 is YSLEER. Germline trimming cut 0 bases from V and 4 bases from J; bases unmatched to any gene: 4. This CDR3 contains 15 residues. The CDR3 DNA is TGCGCCAGCAGCCAAGAGACAGGGGCATTCTATGGCTACACCTTC. Protein sequence: CASSQETGAFYGYTF.

This clonotype was observed a handful of times. This sequence joins TRBV2 and TRBJ1-1, with a possible D match to TRBD1 (5 bases). The germline CDR1 and CDR2 sequences are SNHLY and FYNNEI. There are 15 residues in the CDR3. V shed 6 bases and J shed 1 base, with 15 bases lying between them. CDR3 region: CASSREEGGNTEAFF. The DNA for the CDR3 is TGTGCCAGCAGCAGGGAGGAGGGAGGGAACACTGAAGCTTTCTTT.

This chain connects TRBV20-1 to TRBJ2-1, with D perhaps TRBD1 (6 bases). The CDR3 has 18 residues. V was shortened by 6 bases and J by 5 bases, with 29 bases between the two germline ends. Germline CDR1 and CDR2: DFQATT and SNEGSKA (reference sequence). CDR3 protein: CSALNPGTTTQSHNEQFF. Written as DNA, the CDR3 is TGCAGTGCACTAAACCCCGGGACAACCACACAATCCCACAATGAGCAGTTCTTC.

This chain joins TRBV29-1 and TRBJ2-1, with D perhaps TRBD1 (5 bases). In germline, CDR1 is SQVTM, CDR2 ANQGSEA. V was trimmed by 6 bases and J by 15 bases, leaving 18 bases between them. The CDR3 has 11 residues. CDR3 DNA sequence: TGCAGCGTCCCCGGGCAGGGCTGGCCGTTCTTC. Protein product: CSVPGQGWPFF.

This clonotype was seen more than once but under ten times. The chain joins TRBV5-1 to TRBJ1-6, with D uncertain. V was trimmed by 0 bases and J by 6 bases, leaving 13 bases between them. The CDR3 extends over 16 amino acids. Germline V gene data show CDR1 as SGHRS and CDR2 as YFSETQ. CDR3 sequence reads: CASSLGRQPLNSPLHF. CDR3 DNA: TGCGCCAGCAGCTTGGGCCGACAACCGCTTAATTCACCCCTCCACTTT.

This clonotype was recorded many times. The V and J genes are TRBV20-1 and TRBJ2-1; either TRBD1 or TRBD2 may fit D (6 bases each). The V gene lost 3 bases and the J gene lost 0 bases, with 9 bases spanning the gap. The length of the CDR3 is 14 residues. The V gene's germline CDR1 is DFQATT and CDR2 SNEGSKA (reference sequence). CDR3 in amino acids: CSASGGPSYNEQFF. The CDR3 coding sequence is TGCAGTGCTAGCGGGGGCCCCTCCTACAATGAGCAGTTCTTC.

In its sample, this clonotype was seen many times. The V call is TRBV24-1, the J call TRBJ1-3, with D possibly TRBD1 on 6 matching bases. This CDR3 is 15 amino acids long. Germline V CDR1 and CDR2: KGHDR, SFDVKD. V was pared by 7 bases and J by 1 base, with 13 bases between. The DNA of the CDR3 is TGTGCCACCAGGGGCGAGGGGACATCTGGAAACACCATATATTTT. Translated: CATRGEGTSGNTIYF.

At least ten counts were recorded for this clonotype. The chain couples TRBV7-9 to TRBJ1-1; no definite D call. CDR1 SEHNR and CDR2 FQNEAQ come from the germline V gene (reference sequence). CDR3 length equals 10 residues. V lost 5 bases and J lost 11, with 9 bases in between. CDR3 amino acids: CASSPSRAFF. The CDR3 DNA sequence: TGTGCCAGCAGCCCCAGTAGGGCTTTCTTT.

V usage is TRBV6-5 and J usage is TRBJ1-2, with no clear D. This CDR3 has 15 amino acids. Deletions cut 0 bases from V and 3 bases from J, with 11 bases between. CDR1 is MNHEY and CDR2 is SVGAGI in the germline V gene. CDR3 in amino acids: CASSYSTQQDYGYTF. In DNA form, the CDR3 reads TGTGCCAGCAGTTACTCGACCCAGCAGGACTATGGCTACACCTTC.

The chain recombines TRBV7-9 with TRBJ2-1, with 10 bases matching TRBD2. This CDR3 is 17 amino acids long. The V segment lost 7 bases and the J segment 4 bases; nucleotides outside the gene matches: 13. Germline V CDR1 and CDR2: SEHNR, FQNEAQ (reference sequence). Here the CDR3 DNA reads TGTGCCAGCATATTGGCTAGCGGGAGTCCCTCTTACAATGAGCAGTTCTTC. It yields the protein CASILASGSPSYNEQFF. The whole variable domain, filled in from reference TRBV7-9 and TRBJ2-1, reads DTGVSQNPRHKITKRGQNVTFRCDPISEHNRLYWYRQTLGQGPEFLTYFQNEAQLEKSRLLSDRFSAERPKGSFSTLEIQRTEQGDSAMYLCASILASGSPSYNEQFFGPGTRLTVL.

The chain recombines TRBV12-3 or TRBV12-4 with TRBJ1-6; D ambiguous. The CDR3 runs to 13 residues. The ends were cut back, 5 bases at V and 9 bases at J, with 11 bases in the middle. The CDR3 protein is CASSPGWTSPLHF. As DNA, the CDR3 is TGTGCCAGCAGTCCAGGATGGACTTCACCCCTCCACTTT.

The J gene is TRBJ2-2, the V gene TRBV30, with 11 bases matching TRBD1. After removal of 4 bases from V and 5 bases from J, the junction contained 9 bases not matched to a gene. This CDR3 has 16 residues. Germline CDR1 and CDR2: GTSNPN and SVGIG (reference sequence). The CDR3 bases are TGTGCCTGGAAACTTAGAGGGACAGGGGGAACCGGGGAGCTGTTTTTT. Translation gives CAWKLRGTGGTGELFF.

V gene TRBV28 combines with J gene TRBJ1-1, with a weak D call TRBD1 (5 bases). The CDR3 runs to 16 residues. The germline V and J ends were trimmed by 3 bases and 1 base, with 15 bases remaining between them. CDR1 is MDHEN and CDR2 is SYDVKM in the germline V gene. The CDR3 region is CASSLTLYTGNTEAFF. CDR3 bases: TGTGCCAGCAGTTTGACACTCTACACAGGGAACACTGAAGCTTTCTTT.

Many counts were recorded for this clonotype. The rearrangement uses TRBV7-2 and TRBJ1-1; 9 nucleotides match TRBD1. Germline lookup yields CDR1 SGHTA and CDR2 FQGNSA. There are 12 residues in the CDR3. J was trimmed by 11 bases and V by 1 base; bases with no gene match: 2. DNA for the CDR3: TGTGCCAGCAGCTTAGACAGGGGGCCCGCTTTCTTT. It codes for CASSLDRGPAFF.

There are a few counts of this clonotype. The genes are TRBV29-1 and TRBJ2-2; D may be TRBD2 (5 bases). V was clipped by 4 bases and J by 7 bases, with 10 bases between them. The CDR3 sequence is 12 residues long. Germline CDR1 reads SQVTM; CDR2 reads ANQGSEA. The CDR3 loop reads CSVADFGGELFF. CDR3 DNA: TGCAGCGTTGCGGACTTCGGCGGGGAGCTGTTTTTT.